This T cell receptor (beta chain) was captured in a study of circulating and synovial CD4+ cells in juvenile arthritis. Findings and limits, study-wide: Measured synovium overlap likely understates the true shared repertoire. These blood cells shared more CDR3 sequences with synovium than bulk blood. CPL and bulk CD4 samples differed at least tenfold in T cell genomes. Vbeta family usage analysis did not detect the pathogenic-like versus bulk difference.

Using immunoSEQ multiplex PCR, the repertoire was profiled, and TCRdb retains in-frame clones only, with some absent. Of around 35,000 clones in the sample, roughly 95% were seen once. There are 16 residues in the CDR3. Trimming took off 0 bases at V and 3 bases at J, with 14 bases between the two ends. Germline CDR1 is LGHNA and CDR2 is YSLEER. A note on this clone: The antigen is undetermined.

The rearrangement links TRBV4-3 to TRBJ1-2; the D is unclear. Material: CD4+ T cells from blood. This TCR was sampled from a human donor with juvenile idiopathic arthritis. CDR3 residues: CASSQDSRSEDYGYTF. CDR3 coding DNA: TGCGCCAGCAGCCAAGACTCACGGTCGGAGGACTATGGCTACACCTTC.